This TCR beta chain came from a study of T-cell reconstitution after alpha-beta-depleted transplantation in children. Study findings and constraints: Counts and diversity of T cells one year after transplant came mostly from newly produced T cells. About two months after transplant, alpha-beta T cells reportedly came from several hundred expanded graft clones. At day 60, the high TCRbeta diversity found in some patients originated from recipient T cells and thymic progenitors that had survived.

This clonotype was recorded many times. Its antigen is as yet unknown. The CDR3 runs to 15 residues. Germline-derived CDR1 and CDR2 are SGHTA and FQGNSA. The V end lost 1 base, the J end lost 1 base, and 9 bases lay between the germline ends. Molecular barcoding with unique molecular identifiers was used for the TCRbeta library. One entry per CDR3 protein results from TCRdb running MiXCR on the PCR reads. The repertoire includes fewer than 550,000 distinct CDR3 sequences, over 10% of them detected once, and about 14% sits in the top ten. The clonotype was recovered from a female patient between 2 and 10 years old who had a stem cell transplant for aplastic anemia, so the T cells may come from the graft donor. The sequences come from PBMCs, mostly from graft donor cells, collected 180 days after TCRalphabeta/CD19-depleted stem cell transplant. The V and J genes are TRBV7-2 and TRBJ2-3; D is perhaps TRBD2 (6 bases). CDR3 in DNA: TGTGCCAGCAGCTTAGGGGGGAGGCGCACAGATACGCAGTATTTT. This sequence encodes CASSLGGRRTDTQYF.